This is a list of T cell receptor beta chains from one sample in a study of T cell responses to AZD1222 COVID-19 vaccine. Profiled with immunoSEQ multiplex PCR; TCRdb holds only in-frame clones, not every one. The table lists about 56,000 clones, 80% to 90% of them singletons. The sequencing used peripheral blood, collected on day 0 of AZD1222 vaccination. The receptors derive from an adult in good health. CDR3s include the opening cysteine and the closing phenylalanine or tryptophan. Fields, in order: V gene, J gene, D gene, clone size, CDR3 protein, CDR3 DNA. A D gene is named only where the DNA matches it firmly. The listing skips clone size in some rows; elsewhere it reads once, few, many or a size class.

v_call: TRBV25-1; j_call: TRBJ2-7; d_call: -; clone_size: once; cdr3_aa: CASSEVGQGGEQYF; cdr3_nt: TGTGCCAGCAGTGAAGTAGGGCAGGGGGGCGAGCAGTACTTC
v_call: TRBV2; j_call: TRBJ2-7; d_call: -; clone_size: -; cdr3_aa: CASSERLDFSYEQYF; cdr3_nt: TGTGCCAGCAGTGAACGACTCGACTTCTCCTACGAGCAGTACTTC
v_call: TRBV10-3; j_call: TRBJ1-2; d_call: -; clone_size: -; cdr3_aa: CAISERGPNYGYTF; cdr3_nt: TGTGCCATCAGTGAGCGGGGGCCAAACTATGGCTACACCTTC
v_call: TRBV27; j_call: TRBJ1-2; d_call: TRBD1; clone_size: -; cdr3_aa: CARSFRGQGVPRGYGYTF; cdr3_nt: TGTGCCAGAAGTTTCCGAGGACAGGGGGTGCCGAGAGGGTATGGCTACACCTTC
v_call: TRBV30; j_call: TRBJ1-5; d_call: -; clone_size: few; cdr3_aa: CAWSVEAPSNQPQHF; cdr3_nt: TGTGCCTGGAGTGTAGAGGCGCCCAGCAATCAGCCCCAGCATTTT
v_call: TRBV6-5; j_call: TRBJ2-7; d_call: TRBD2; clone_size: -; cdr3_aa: CASSYGVAGSEQYF; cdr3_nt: TGTGCCAGCAGTTACGGTGTAGCGGGGAGCGAGCAGTACTTC
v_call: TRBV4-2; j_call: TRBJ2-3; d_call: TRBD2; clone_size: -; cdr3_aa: CASSQEGSGATDTQYF; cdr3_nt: TGTGCCAGCAGCCAAGAGGGTAGCGGGGCCACAGATACGCAGTATTTT
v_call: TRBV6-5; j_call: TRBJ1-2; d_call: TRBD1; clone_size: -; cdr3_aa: CASRVAGGDNYGYTF; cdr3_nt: TGTGCCAGCAGGGTGGCAGGGGGAGATAACTATGGCTACACCTTC
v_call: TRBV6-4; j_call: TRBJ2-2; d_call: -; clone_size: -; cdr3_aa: CASSDSAGNTGELFF; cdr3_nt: TGTGCCAGCAGTGACTCGGCAGGGAACACCGGGGAGCTGTTTTTT
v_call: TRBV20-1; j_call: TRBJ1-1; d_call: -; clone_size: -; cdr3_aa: CSASAGFYGQLAFF; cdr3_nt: TGCAGTGCTAGTGCAGGGTTTTACGGGCAGTTAGCTTTCTTT
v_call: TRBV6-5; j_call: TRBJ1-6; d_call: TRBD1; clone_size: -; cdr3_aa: CASSPGTASLHF; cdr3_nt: TGTGCCAGCAGCCCGGGGACAGCGTCACTCCACTTT
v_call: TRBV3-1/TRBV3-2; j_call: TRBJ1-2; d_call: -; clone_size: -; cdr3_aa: CASSQEGQTSYGYTF; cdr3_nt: TGTGCCAGCAGCCAAGAAGGACAGACGAGCTATGGCTACACCTTC
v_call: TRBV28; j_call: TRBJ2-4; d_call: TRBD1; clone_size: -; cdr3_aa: CASSLRVWTGGEDIQYF; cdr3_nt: TGTGCCAGCAGTTTAAGGGTATGGACAGGGGGGGAGGACATTCAGTACTTC
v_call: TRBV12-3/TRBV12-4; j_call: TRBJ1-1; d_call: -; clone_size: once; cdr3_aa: CASSSGNPEAFF; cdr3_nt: TGTGCCAGCAGCTCAGGGAACCCTGAAGCTTTCTTT
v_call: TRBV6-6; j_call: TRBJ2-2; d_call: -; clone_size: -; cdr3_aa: CASSRTKTGELFF; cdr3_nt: TGTGCCAGCAGTAGGACAAAAACCGGGGAGCTGTTTTTT
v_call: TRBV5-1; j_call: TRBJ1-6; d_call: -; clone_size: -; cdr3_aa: CASSLGAVTFSPLHF; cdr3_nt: TGCGCCAGCAGCTTGGGGGCAGTTACCTTTTCACCCCTCCACTTT
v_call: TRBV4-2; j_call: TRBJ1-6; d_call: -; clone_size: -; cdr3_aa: CASSQDMASARGSPLHF; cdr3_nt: TGTGCCAGCAGCCAAGATATGGCCTCAGCTAGGGGTTCACCCCTCCACTTT
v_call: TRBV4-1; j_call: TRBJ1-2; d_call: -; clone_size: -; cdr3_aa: CASSQLVDVGGYTF; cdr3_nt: TGCGCCAGCAGCCAATTAGTAGACGTGGGTGGCTACACCTTC
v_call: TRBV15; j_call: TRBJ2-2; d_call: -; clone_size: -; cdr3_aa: CATSREVVGNTGELFF; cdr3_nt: TGTGCCACCAGCAGAGAGGTTGTGGGAAACACCGGGGAGCTGTTTTTT
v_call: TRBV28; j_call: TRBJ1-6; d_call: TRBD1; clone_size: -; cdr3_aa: CASSLPGTAYNSPLHF; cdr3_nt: TGTGCCAGCAGTTTACCCGGGACAGCTTATAATTCACCCCTCCACTTT
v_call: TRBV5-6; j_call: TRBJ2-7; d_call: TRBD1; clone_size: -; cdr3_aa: CASSLGQGAAEQYF; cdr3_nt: TGTGCCAGCAGCTTGGGACAGGGGGCGGCCGAGCAGTACTTC
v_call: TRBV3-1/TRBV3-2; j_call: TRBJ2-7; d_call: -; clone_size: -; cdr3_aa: CASSQNPTASYEQYF; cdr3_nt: TGTGCCAGCAGCCAAAACCCCACAGCCTCCTACGAGCAGTACTTC
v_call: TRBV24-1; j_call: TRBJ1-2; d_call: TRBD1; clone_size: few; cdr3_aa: CATSDSGTGRRGYGYTF; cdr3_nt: TGTGCCACCAGTGATTCCGGGACAGGGCGCCGGGGGTATGGCTACACCTTC
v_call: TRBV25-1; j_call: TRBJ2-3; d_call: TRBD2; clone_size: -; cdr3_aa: CASSEPAGGGTDTQYF; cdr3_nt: TGTGCCAGCAGTGAACCCGCGGGGGGCGGCACAGATACGCAGTATTTT
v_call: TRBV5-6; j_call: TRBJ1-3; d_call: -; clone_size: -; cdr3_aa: CASSQTWGNTIYF; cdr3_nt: TGTGCCAGCAGCCAGACGTGGGGAAACACCATATATTTT
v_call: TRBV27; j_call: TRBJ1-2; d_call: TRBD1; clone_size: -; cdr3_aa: CASRGDSYGYTF; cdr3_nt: TGTGCCAGCAGGGGGGACAGTTATGGCTACACCTTC
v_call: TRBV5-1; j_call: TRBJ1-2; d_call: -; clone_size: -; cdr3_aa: CASRRGVGANYGYTF; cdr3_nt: TGCGCCAGCCGGAGGGGAGTTGGAGCCAACTATGGCTACACCTTC
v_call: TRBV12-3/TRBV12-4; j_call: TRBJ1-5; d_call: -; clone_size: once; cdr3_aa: CASRVGVGQPQHF; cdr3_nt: TGTGCCAGCAGGGTTGGGGTAGGCCAGCCCCAGCATTTT
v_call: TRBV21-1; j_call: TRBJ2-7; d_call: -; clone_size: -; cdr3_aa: CASSKVPGGYEQYF; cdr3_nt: TGTGCCAGCAGCAAAGTTCCAGGGGGCTACGAGCAGTACTTC
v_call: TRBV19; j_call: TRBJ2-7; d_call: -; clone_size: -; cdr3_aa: CASSIGVARLPYEQYF; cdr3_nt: TGTGCCAGTAGTATAGGGGTAGCCCGACTACCCTACGAGCAGTACTTC
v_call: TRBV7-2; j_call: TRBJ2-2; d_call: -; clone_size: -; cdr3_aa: CASSLFEGNTGELFF; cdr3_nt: TGTGCCAGCAGCTTATTTGAGGGGAACACCGGGGAGCTGTTTTTT
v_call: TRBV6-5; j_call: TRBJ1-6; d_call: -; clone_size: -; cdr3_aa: CASSYSVIGNSPLHF; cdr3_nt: TGTGCCAGCAGTTACTCGGTAATTGGTAATTCACCCCTCCACTTT
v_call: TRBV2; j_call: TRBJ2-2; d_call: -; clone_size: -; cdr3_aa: CASSEAASTGELFF; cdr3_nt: TGTGCCAGCAGTGAAGCAGCGAGCACCGGGGAGCTGTTTTTT
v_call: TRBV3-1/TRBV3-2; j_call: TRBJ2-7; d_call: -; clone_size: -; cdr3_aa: CASSPGTGGLYEQYF; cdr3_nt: TGTGCCAGCAGCCCCGGAACAGGTGGACTCTACGAGCAGTACTTC
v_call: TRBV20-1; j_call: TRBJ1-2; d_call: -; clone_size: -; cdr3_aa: CSARVNPDTF; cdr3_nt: TGCAGTGCTAGAGTAAACCCCGACACCTTC
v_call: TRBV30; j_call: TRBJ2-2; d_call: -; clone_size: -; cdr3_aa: CAWSVTGELFF; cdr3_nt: TGTGCCTGGAGTGTAACCGGGGAGCTGTTTTTT
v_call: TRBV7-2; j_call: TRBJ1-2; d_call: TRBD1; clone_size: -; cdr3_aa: CASSSTGGASTGYTF; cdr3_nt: TGTGCCAGCAGCTCGACAGGGGGCGCTTCGACCGGCTACACCTTC
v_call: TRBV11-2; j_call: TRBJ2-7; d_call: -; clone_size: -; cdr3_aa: CASSLVQGSYEQYF; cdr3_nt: TGTGCCAGCAGCTTAGTCCAGGGGAGCTACGAGCAGTACTTC
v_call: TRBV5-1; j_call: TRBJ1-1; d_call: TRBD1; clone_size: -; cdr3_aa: CASSPGQGRTAEAFF; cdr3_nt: TGCGCCAGCAGCCCAGGACAGGGGAGGACCGCTGAAGCTTTCTTT
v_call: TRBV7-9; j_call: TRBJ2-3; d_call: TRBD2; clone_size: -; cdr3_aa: CASSPPRYGGADTQYF; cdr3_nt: TGTGCCAGCAGCCCGCCGCGGTATGGGGGGGCAGATACGCAGTATTTT
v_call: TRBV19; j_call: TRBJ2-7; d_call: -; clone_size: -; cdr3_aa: CASSIETRLDSYEQYF; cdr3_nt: TGTGCCAGTAGTATTGAAACTAGACTGGACTCCTACGAGCAGTACTTC
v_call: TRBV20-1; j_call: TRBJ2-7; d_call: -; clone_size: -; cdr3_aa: CSASTQSYAEGYEQYF; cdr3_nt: TGCAGTGCTAGTACACAATCCTACGCGGAGGGGTACGAGCAGTACTTC
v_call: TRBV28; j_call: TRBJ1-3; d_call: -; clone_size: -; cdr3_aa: CASSFNPEDTDSGNTIYF; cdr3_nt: TGTGCCAGCAGTTTCAATCCAGAGGACACAGACTCTGGAAACACCATATATTTT
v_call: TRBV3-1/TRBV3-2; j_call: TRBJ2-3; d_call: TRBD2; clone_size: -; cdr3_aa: CASSQVRISGGLTDTQYF; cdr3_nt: TGTGCCAGCAGCCAAGTTCGGATTAGCGGGGGGTTAACAGATACGCAGTATTTT
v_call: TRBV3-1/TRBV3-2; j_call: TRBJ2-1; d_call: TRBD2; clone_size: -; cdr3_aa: CASSQTSGINEQFF; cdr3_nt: TGTGCCAGCAGCCAAACTAGCGGTATCAATGAGCAGTTCTTC
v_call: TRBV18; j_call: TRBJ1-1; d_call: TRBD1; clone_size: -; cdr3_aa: CASSPQGAAAFF; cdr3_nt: TGTGCCAGCTCACCACAGGGGGCGGCAGCTTTCTTT
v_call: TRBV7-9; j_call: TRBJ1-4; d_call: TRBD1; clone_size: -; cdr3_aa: CASSLDTGAFQKLFF; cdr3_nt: TGTGCCAGCAGCTTAGACACAGGGGCGTTTCAAAAACTGTTTTTT
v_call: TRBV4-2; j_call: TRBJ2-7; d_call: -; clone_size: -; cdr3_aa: CASSQDQGGAYEQYF; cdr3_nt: TGTGCCAGCAGCCAAGATCAAGGGGGGGCCTACGAGCAGTACTTC
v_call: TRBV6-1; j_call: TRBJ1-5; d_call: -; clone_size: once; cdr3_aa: CASSEAQGEGQPQHF; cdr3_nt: TGTGCCAGCAGTGAAGCGCAAGGGGAAGGGCAGCCCCAGCATTTT
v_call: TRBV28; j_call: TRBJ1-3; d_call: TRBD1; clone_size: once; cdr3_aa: CASTWTGPNTIYF; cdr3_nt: TGTGCCAGCACCTGGACAGGGCCAAACACCATATATTTT
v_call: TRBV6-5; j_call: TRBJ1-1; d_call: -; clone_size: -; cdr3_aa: CASSYLTGASEAFF; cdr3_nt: TGTGCCAGCAGTTACTTAACTGGGGCCAGTGAAGCTTTCTTT
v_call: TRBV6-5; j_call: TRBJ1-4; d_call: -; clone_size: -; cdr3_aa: CASAPRASINEKLFF; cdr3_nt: TGTGCCAGCGCTCCCAGGGCATCAATAAATGAAAAACTGTTTTTT
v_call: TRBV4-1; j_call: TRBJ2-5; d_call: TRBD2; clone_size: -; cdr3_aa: CASSQDLRLAGGQETQYF; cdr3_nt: TGCGCCAGCAGCCAAGACCTTAGACTAGCGGGGGGGCAAGAGACCCAGTACTTC
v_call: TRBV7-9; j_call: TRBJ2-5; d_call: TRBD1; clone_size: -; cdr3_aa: CASRNSGGRMETQYF; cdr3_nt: TGTGCCAGCAGGAACTCAGGGGGCAGGATGGAGACCCAGTACTTC
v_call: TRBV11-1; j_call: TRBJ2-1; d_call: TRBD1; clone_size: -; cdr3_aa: CASSLRQGDYNEQFF; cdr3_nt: TGTGCCAGCAGCTTAAGACAGGGAGACTACAATGAGCAGTTCTTC
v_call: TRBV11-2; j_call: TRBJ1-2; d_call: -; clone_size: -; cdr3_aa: CASSSPLKLYGYTF; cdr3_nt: TGTGCCAGCAGCTCTCCCCTAAAACTCTATGGCTACACCTTC
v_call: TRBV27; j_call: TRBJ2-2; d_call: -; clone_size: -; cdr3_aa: CASTRGRNTGELFF; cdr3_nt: TGTGCCAGTACTCGGGGGCGGAACACCGGGGAGCTGTTTTTT
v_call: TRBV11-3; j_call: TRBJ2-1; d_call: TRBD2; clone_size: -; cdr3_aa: CASSLEGTSSYNEQFF; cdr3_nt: TGTGCCAGCAGCTTAGAGGGGACTAGCTCCTACAATGAGCAGTTCTTC
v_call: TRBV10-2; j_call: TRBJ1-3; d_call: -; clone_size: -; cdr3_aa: CASSNARKSGNTIYF; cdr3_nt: TGCGCCAGCAGTAATGCCAGGAAATCTGGAAACACCATATATTTT